Presented here are 29 T cell receptor beta chains from one specimen sequenced in a study of shared clonotypes between healthy human individuals. CD45RO-negative, CCR7-positively selected cells formed the naive CD8 fraction, excluding terminally differentiated effector memory CD45RA+ cells. TCRdb's table, derived via immunoSEQ multiplex PCR, lists solely in-frame clones and lacks some. The data show under 2,000,000 clones, approximately 94% seen once. Sequenced: naive CD8+ T cells sorted from blood. The receptors come from a man between 18 and 29 years old in good health.

The chain combines TRBV11-2 with TRBJ1-1, with 9 bases identical to TRBD1. The CDR3 spans 16 residues. With 5 bases clipped from V and 1 base from J, the junction kept 8 bases outside the gene matches. From germline, CDR1 is SGHAT and CDR2 FQNNGV. The CDR3 is CASSAWTGEGNTEAFF. DNA of the CDR3: TGTGCCAGCAGCGCCTGGACAGGGGAAGGGAACACTGAAGCTTTCTTT.

V gene TRBV30 combines with J gene TRBJ2-7, with 10 nucleotides matching TRBD1. The CDR3 sequence is 15 residues long. Looked up from germline, CDR1 is GTSNPN and CDR2 is SVGIG (reference sequence). The junction had 7 bases not matched to a gene; V was cut back by 2 bases and J by 3 bases. This CDR3 is CAWSTPGQGYYEQYF. The CDR3 nucleotides read TGTGCCTGGAGTACCCCGGGACAGGGGTACTACGAGCAGTACTTC.

This rearrangement joins TRBV29-1 to TRBJ2-2; D is undetermined. V gave up 2 bases and J gave up 6 bases, with 7 bases separating them. Germline V lookup: CDR1 SQVTM, CDR2 ANQGSEA. The CDR3 loop spans 12 amino acids. The CDR3 DNA sequence: TGCAGCGTTGAAAGACCCCCCGGGGAGCTGTTTTTT. Amino acid sequence: CSVERPPGELFF.

J is TRBJ1-2 and V is TRBV29-1; no firm D call. The V gene's germline CDR1 is SQVTM and CDR2 ANQGSEA. V was clipped by 4 bases and J by 4 bases, with 10 bases between them. The CDR3 sequence is 12 residues long. The CDR3 spells CSVGAEPYGYTF. In DNA, the CDR3 is TGCAGCGTTGGGGCGGAGCCCTATGGCTACACCTTC. The full variable domain, with the rest looked up from reference TRBV29-1 and TRBJ1-2, is SAVISQKPSRDICQRGTSLTIQCQVDSQVTMMFWYRQQPGQSLTLIATANQGSEATYESGFVIDKFPISRPNLTFSTLTVSNMSPEDSSIYLCSVGAEPYGYTFGSGTRLTVV.

The chain is built from TRBV7-6 and TRBJ1-3; D is ambiguous. Trimming took off 1 base at V and 2 bases at J, with 12 bases between the two ends. The CDR3 has 16 amino acids. Germline-derived CDR1 and CDR2 are SGHVS and FNYEAQ. The CDR3 loop reads CASSLGTEGTGNTIYF. Here the CDR3 DNA reads TGTGCCAGCAGCTTAGGCACCGAAGGGACTGGAAACACCATATATTTT.

The V call is TRBV9, the J call TRBJ2-5, with a tentative D call TRBD2 (5 bases). The V and J ends lost 3 bases and 3 bases respectively, with 12 bases between them. Per germline, CDR1 SGDLS and CDR2 YYNGEE. The CDR3 is 14 residues long. The chain's CDR3 is CASSDPGSEETQYF. The CDR3 bases are TGTGCCAGCAGCGACCCGGGAAGCGAAGAGACCCAGTACTTC.

DNA of the CDR3: TGTGCCATCAGTGATGACAGGGGGACCTATGGCTACACCTTC. Translating it yields CAISDDRGTYGYTF. This sequence joins TRBV10-3 and TRBJ1-2; 9 bases are shared with TRBD1. This CDR3 spans 14 amino acids. Trimming removed 3 bases from V and 4 bases from J; junction bases left unmatched: 3. Germline V gives CDR1 ENHRY, CDR2 SYGVKD.

V usage is TRBV18 and J usage is TRBJ1-2; a possible D gene is TRBD1 (5 bases). V lost 0 bases to trimming and J lost 3 bases, with 20 bases between them. Looked up from germline, CDR1 is KGHSH and CDR2 is LQKENI. CDR3 length: 18 amino acids. For the CDR3, the DNA is TGTGCCAGCTCACCACCCCTGTTGGTCCCGGGGACCTACTATGGCTACACCTTC. Its translation is CASSPPLLVPGTYYGYTF.

This clone was detected only once. J is TRBJ2-7 and V is TRBV4-1; possibly TRBD1 for D (6 bases). This CDR3 contains 15 residues. V lost 3 bases and J 2 bases, leaving 14 bases between the germline ends. The germline gives CDR1 MGHRA, CDR2 YSYEKL. The CDR3 nucleotides read TGCGCCAGCAGCCATTCCCGGGACACCGCCTACGAGCAGTACTTC. It translates to CASSHSRDTAYEQYF.

The CDR3 sequence is CASSLGPGGAEGTF. For the CDR3, the DNA is TGTGCCAGCAGCTTGGGGCCCGGGGGGGCCGAGGGGACCTTC. This chain connects TRBV7-8 to TRBJ1-2; D possibly corresponds to TRBD1 (6 bases). CDR1 and CDR2 (germline): SGHVS, FQNEAQ. Deletions cut 3 bases from V and 14 bases from J, with 22 bases between. CDR3 length equals 14 residues.

V is TRBV27 and J is TRBJ1-6, with a possible D match to TRBD1 (5 bases). Germline CDR1 reads MNHEY; CDR2 reads SMNVEV (reference sequence). CDR3 length: 15 residues. V was trimmed by 3 bases and J by 7 bases, leaving 13 bases between them. CDR3 loop: CASSLGSWGNSPLHF. The CDR3 DNA reads as TGTGCCAGCAGTTTGGGGTCCTGGGGGAATTCACCCCTCCACTTT.

J is TRBJ1-6 and V is TRBV2; the D is unclear. Germline V gene data show CDR1 as SNHLY and CDR2 as FYNNEI. There are 17 residues in the CDR3. Trimming pared 1 base from V and 3 bases from J, leaving 13 bases between. The CDR3, as DNA: TGTGCCAGCAGTGAAGTTGGGCCAAGGAGCTATAATTCACCCCTCCACTTT. Amino acids: CASSEVGPRSYNSPLHF. Full variable domain (remainder filled in from reference TRBV2 and TRBJ1-6): EPEVTQTPSHQVTQMGQEVILRCVPISNHLYFYWYRQILGQKVEFLVSFYNNEISEKSEIFDDQFSVERPDGSNFTLKIRSTKLEDSAMYFCASSEVGPRSYNSPLHFGNGTRLTVT.

This chain links TRBV16 with TRBJ1-6; D uncertain. Trimming left V 4 bases short and J 10 bases short, with 17 bases between. Looked up from germline, CDR1 is KGHSY and CDR2 is FQNENV. The CDR3 length is 15 residues. CDR3 residues: CASSPIGEGYSPLHF. The CDR3 nucleotides read TGTGCCAGCAGCCCAATAGGTGAAGGGTACTCACCCCTCCACTTT.

Of note for this clone: The same CDR3 also results from other DNA sequences found in this sample. The chain is built from TRBV27 and TRBJ2-7, with 7 positions matching TRBD1. The germline V gene has CDR1 MNHEY and CDR2 SMNVEV (reference sequence). J was trimmed by 2 bases and V by 8 bases; bases with no gene match: 3. The CDR3 runs 12 residues. In DNA, the CDR3 is TGTGCCAGCTCGGACAGGACCTACGAGCAGTACTTC. Its protein product is CASSDRTYEQYF.

Notes on this clone: Different DNA sequences within this sample yield the same CDR3. J is TRBJ1-1 and V is TRBV5-1; 7 bases fit TRBD1. V gave up 4 bases and J gave up 4 bases; unmatched junction bases: 7. The CDR3 is 14 amino acids. The germline gives CDR1 SGHRS, CDR2 YFSETQ. The DNA for the CDR3 is TGCGCCAGCAGCCCCAGGGGGGAGGGCACTGAAGCTTTCTTT. Its translation: CASSPRGEGTEAFF.

This chain connects TRBV4-1 to TRBJ1-4, with D unresolved. CDR3 size: 15 residues. The V gene lost 2 bases and the J gene lost 7 bases, with 14 bases spanning the gap. The germline V gene has CDR1 MGHRA and CDR2 YSYEKL. The CDR3: CASSQPMFGVEKLFF. Written as DNA, the CDR3 is TGCGCCAGCAGCCAACCTATGTTCGGCGTTGAAAAACTGTTTTTT.

The rearrangement uses TRBV5-1 and TRBJ1-1; D is uncertain. Deletions cut 4 bases from V and 0 bases from J, with 10 bases between. Germline loops: CDR1 SGHRS, CDR2 YFSETQ. CDR3 length: 14 residues. Written as DNA, the CDR3 is TGCGCCAGCAGCCTCAATTCCCTGAACACTGAAGCTTTCTTT. Amino acid sequence: CASSLNSLNTEAFF.

V usage is TRBV6-4 and J usage is TRBJ1-2, with 7 bases that match TRBD1. The CDR3 is 14 amino acids. Germline CDR1 and CDR2: MRHNA and SNTAGT. J gave up 5 bases and V 8 bases, and 11 bases lay outside the gene matches. CDR3 residues: CASFGVRDSYGYTF. The CDR3 DNA reads TGTGCCAGCTTCGGGGTTCGGGACAGTTATGGCTACACCTTC.

J is TRBJ1-5 and V is TRBV30; D not resolved. CDR3 length: 15 amino acids. Germline lookup yields CDR1 GTSNPN and CDR2 SVGIG (reference sequence). V lost 0 bases, J lost 0 bases, and 9 bases lay in between. CDR3 residues: CAWSVYGLSNQPQHF. CDR3 in DNA: TGTGCCTGGAGTGTATACGGCCTTAGCAATCAGCCCCAGCATTTT.

Comment on this clone: At one boundary the junction diverges from the germline segment, which might be a read error. The chain uses TRBV7-9 and TRBJ2-7, with D possibly TRBD1 on 5 matching bases. CDR3 length equals 14 residues. The germline V gene encodes CDR1 SEHNR and CDR2 FQNEAQ (reference sequence). CDR3 in amino acids: CASSSTALSNEQYF. DNA of the CDR3: TGTGCCAGCAGCTCGACAGCACTCTCCAACGAGCAGTACTTC.

V usage is TRBV9 and J usage is TRBJ2-5, with 7 bases identical to TRBD1. This CDR3 has 16 amino acids. Trimming removed 3 bases from V and 4 bases from J; junction bases left unmatched: 12. CDR1 and CDR2 from the germline V gene are SGDLS and YYNGEE. CDR3 coding DNA: TGTGCCAGCAGCGAGGGACAGACAGGGCCAGGAGAGACCCAGTACTTC. Translating it yields CASSEGQTGPGETQYF.

The chain combines TRBV5-6 with TRBJ2-5, with TRBD2 matching over 11 bases. V lost 0 bases, J lost 4 bases, and 5 bases stayed unmatched. This CDR3 contains 16 residues. Germline CDR1 SGHDT, CDR2 YYEEEE. The CDR3 loop reads CASSLGGLAELETQYF. The DNA for the CDR3 is TGTGCCAGCAGCTTGGGGGGACTAGCGGAGTTAGAGACCCAGTACTTC.

As concerns this clone: The same CDR3 arises from other DNA sequences in this sample as well. This rearrangement joins TRBV7-6 to TRBJ2-1, with a tentative D call TRBD1 (6 bases). Trimming took 1 base from V and 1 from J, leaving 8 bases between them. The CDR3 is 15 amino acids. CDR1 and CDR2 from the germline V gene are SGHVS and FNYEAQ. The CDR3 DNA follows: TGTGCCAGCAGCTTAGACAGGGATTCCTACAATGAGCAGTTCTTC. It encodes CASSLDRDSYNEQFF.

This chain connects TRBV30 to TRBJ1-1; a possible D gene is TRBD1 (6 bases). This CDR3 region has 12 residues. Between the trimmed V and J ends, which lost 2 bases and 4 bases, there was a span of 8 bases. CDR1 GTSNPN and CDR2 SVGIG come from the germline V gene (reference sequence). CDR3 nucleotides: TGTGCCTGGAGTACAGGGACCACTGAAGCTTTCTTT. Translated: CAWSTGTTEAFF.

The J gene is TRBJ1-1, the V gene TRBV19, with 12 bases that match TRBD1. CDR1 is LNHDA, CDR2 SQIVND, per germline (reference sequence). V lost 4 bases, J lost 7 bases, and 4 bases stayed unmatched. The CDR3 has 14 amino acids. CDR3 sequence: CASSTWDRGHEAFF. The DNA of the CDR3 is TGTGCCAGTAGTACTTGGGACAGGGGGCATGAAGCTTTCTTT. Full variable domain (outside the CDR3, taken from reference TRBV19 and TRBJ1-1): DGGITQSPKYLFRKEGQNVTLSCEQNLNHDAMYWYRQDPGQGLRLIYYSQIVNDFQKGDIAEGYSVSREKKESFPLTVTSAQKNPTAFYLCASSTWDRGHEAFFGQGTRLTVV.

This chain links TRBV19 with TRBJ1-1; D remains unclear. Germline V lookup: CDR1 LNHDA, CDR2 SQIVND (reference sequence). The V gene lost 11 bases and the J gene lost 9 bases, with 16 bases spanning the gap. This CDR3 comprises 11 residues. CDR3 nucleotides: TGTGCCCTGTGGGCAGAAGGAAAAGCTTTCTTT. Encoded protein: CALWAEGKAFF.

This chain joins TRBV2 and TRBJ2-5; D possibly uses TRBD1 or TRBD2 (5 bases each). This CDR3 spans 15 amino acids. CDR1 SNHLY and CDR2 FYNNEI come from the germline V gene. V was shortened by 8 bases and J by 1 base, with 17 bases between the two germline ends. The CDR3 loop is CASGPPGRLQETQYF. The CDR3 DNA reads as TGTGCCAGCGGGCCCCCGGGACGCCTCCAAGAGACCCAGTACTTC.

This clone was recorded once. The CDR3 nucleotides are TGTGCCTGGAGTGTCACTAGCGGGTCCTACAATGAGCAGTTCTTC. This codes for CAWSVTSGSYNEQFF. The rearrangement joins TRBV30 to TRBJ2-1, with 9 bases identical to TRBD2. Germline values: CDR1 GTSNPN, CDR2 SVGIG (reference sequence). This CDR3 comprises 15 residues. The V segment lost 0 bases and the J segment 1 base; nucleotides outside the gene matches: 1. The whole variable domain, filled in from reference TRBV30 and TRBJ2-1, reads SQTIHQWPATLVQPVGSPLSLECTVEGTSNPNLYWYRQAAGRGLQLLFYSVGIGQISSEVPQNLSASRPQDRQFILSSKKLLLSDSGFYLCAWSVTSGSYNEQFFGPGTRLTVL.

The chain carries TRBV28 and TRBJ1-5; D is undetermined. The CDR3 spans 15 residues. Germline values: CDR1 MDHEN, CDR2 SYDVKM. Trimming removed 5 bases from V and 6 bases from J, with 17 bases in between. The CDR3 region is CASSPDLGASQPQHF. CDR3 DNA: TGTGCCAGCAGTCCTGATCTCGGAGCGAGTCAGCCCCAGCATTTT.